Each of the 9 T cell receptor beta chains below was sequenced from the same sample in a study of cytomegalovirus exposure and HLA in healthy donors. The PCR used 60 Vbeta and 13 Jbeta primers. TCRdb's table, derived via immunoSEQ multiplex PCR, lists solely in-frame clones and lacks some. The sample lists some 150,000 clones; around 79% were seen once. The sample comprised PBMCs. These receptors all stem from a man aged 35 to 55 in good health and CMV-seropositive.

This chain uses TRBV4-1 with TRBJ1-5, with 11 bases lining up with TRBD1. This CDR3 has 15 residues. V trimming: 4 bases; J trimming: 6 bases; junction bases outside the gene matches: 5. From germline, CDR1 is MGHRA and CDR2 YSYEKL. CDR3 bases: TGCGCCAGCAGCCCCCGGACAGGGGGCACTCAGCCCCAGCATTTT. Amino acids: CASSPRTGGTQPQHF.

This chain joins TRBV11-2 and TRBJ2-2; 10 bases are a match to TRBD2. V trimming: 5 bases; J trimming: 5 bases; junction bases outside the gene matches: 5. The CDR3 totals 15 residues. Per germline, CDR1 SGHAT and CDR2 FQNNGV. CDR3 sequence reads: CASSRGLAVTGELFF. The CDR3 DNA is TGTGCCAGCAGCCGCGGACTAGCGGTGACCGGGGAGCTGTTTTTT.

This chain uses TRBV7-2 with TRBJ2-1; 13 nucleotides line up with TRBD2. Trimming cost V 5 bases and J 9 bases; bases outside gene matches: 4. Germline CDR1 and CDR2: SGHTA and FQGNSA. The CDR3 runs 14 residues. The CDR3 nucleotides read TGTGCCAGCAGCCTGACTAGCGGGAGGAGTGAGCAGTTCTTC. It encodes CASSLTSGRSEQFF.

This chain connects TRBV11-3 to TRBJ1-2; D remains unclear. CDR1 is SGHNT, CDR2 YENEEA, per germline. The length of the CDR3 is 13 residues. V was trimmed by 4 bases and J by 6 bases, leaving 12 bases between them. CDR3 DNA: TGTGCCAGCAGCTCCCCCCAAGAGGATGGCTACACCTTC. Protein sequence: CASSSPQEDGYTF.

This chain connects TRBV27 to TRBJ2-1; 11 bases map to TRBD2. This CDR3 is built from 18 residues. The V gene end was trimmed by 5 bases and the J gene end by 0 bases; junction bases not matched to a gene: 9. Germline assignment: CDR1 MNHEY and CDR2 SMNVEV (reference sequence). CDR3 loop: CASSAGTSGWSSYNEQFF. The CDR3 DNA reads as TGTGCCAGCAGTGCCGGGACTAGCGGATGGAGCTCCTACAATGAGCAGTTCTTC.

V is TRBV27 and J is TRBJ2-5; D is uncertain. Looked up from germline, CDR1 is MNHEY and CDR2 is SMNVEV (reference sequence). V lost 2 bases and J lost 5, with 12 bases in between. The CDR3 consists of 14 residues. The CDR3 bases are TGTGCCAGCAGTTTACCCCCGCTCGGGGAGACCCAGTACTTC. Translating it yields CASSLPPLGETQYF.

The CDR3 DNA follows: TGTGCCAGCAGGGACAGGGGGCGCGTGGATGAGCAGTTCTTC. The encoded protein is CASRDRGRVDEQFF. The chain recombines TRBV27 with TRBJ2-1; 11 nucleotides agree with TRBD1. Trimming cost V 6 bases and J 8 bases; bases outside gene matches: 6. The germline CDR1 and CDR2 sequences are MNHEY and SMNVEV (reference sequence). The CDR3 is 14 amino acids.

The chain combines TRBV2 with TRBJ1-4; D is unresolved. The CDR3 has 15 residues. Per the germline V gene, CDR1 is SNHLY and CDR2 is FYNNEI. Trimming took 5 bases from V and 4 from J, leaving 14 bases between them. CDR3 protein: CASSPRTGNNEKLFF. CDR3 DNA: TGTGCCAGCAGTCCACGGACGGGAAATAATGAAAAACTGTTTTTT.

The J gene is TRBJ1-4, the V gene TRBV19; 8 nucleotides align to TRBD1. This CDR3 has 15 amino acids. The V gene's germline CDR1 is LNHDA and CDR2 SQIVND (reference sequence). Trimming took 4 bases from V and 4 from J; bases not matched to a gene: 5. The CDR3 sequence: CASSTGGRGNEKLFF. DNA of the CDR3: TGTGCCAGTAGTACAGGGGGCCGGGGTAATGAAAAACTGTTTTTT.